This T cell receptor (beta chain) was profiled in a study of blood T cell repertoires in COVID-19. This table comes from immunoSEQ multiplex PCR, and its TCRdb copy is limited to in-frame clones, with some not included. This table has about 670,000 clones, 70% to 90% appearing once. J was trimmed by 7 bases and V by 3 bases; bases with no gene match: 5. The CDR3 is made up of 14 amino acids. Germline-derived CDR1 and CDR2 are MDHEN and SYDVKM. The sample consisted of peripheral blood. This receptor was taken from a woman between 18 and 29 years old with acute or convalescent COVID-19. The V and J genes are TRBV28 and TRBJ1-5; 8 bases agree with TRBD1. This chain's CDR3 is CASSFQGAGQPQHF. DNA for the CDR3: TGTGCCAGCAGTTTTCAGGGGGCAGGACAGCCCCAGCATTTT.